The present TCR beta chain was sequenced within a study of T cells after yellow fever vaccination. The wider study: Each low-cell-number fraction was prepared by means of SMART-Seq v4 Ultra Low Input. Study-wide results and caveats: At around 95% for CD4 and approximately 89% for CD8, most primary-vaccination clones showed up again after the booster.

The TCR cDNA carried a universal primer site and UMIs from 5'RACE template switching. TCRdb analysed the 5' RACE reads with MiXCR anew, one entry per CDR3 protein. The sample contains 300,000 to 450,000 distinct CDR3 sequences, roughly 6.1% of which appear only once. This clonotype was observed many times. The target antigen is unknown. The sample here was PBMCs, taken 5 days after the yellow fever booster vaccination. The sequence was collected from a man younger than 40 who received the YFV17D yellow fever vaccine.

DNA of the CDR3: TGTGCCAGCAGCTTAGTAGTAGGGGCCGCAGTAGAGCAGTACTTC. Translated: CASSLVVGAAVEQYF. The chain uses TRBV7-6 and TRBJ2-7, with a weak D call TRBD1 (5 bases). CDR1 is SGHVS, CDR2 FNYEAQ, per germline. The ends were cut back, 1 base at V and 7 bases at J, with 17 bases in the middle. The CDR3 consists of 15 residues.